This T cell receptor beta chain was retrieved from a study of beta chain features in type 1 diabetes. This clone has just a few counts. The antigen is undetermined. General study findings and limits: Shorter TCRB CDR3s, moderately but significantly so, were found in Type 1 diabetes patients in all four CD4+ subsets.

Of the isolated RNA, all was reverse transcribed, and so the sequenced material was expressed TCRB transcripts. Generated by immunoSEQ multiplex PCR, the TCRdb table keeps only in-frame clones and is missing some. The data contain 100,000 to 150,000 clones, around 8.8% of them singletons. Germline V CDR1 and CDR2: SEHNR, FQNEAQ (reference sequence). CDR3 size: 19 residues. Deletions cut 5 bases from V and 0 bases from J, with 25 bases between. This sequence was found in a man aged 30 to 45 with type 1 diabetes. The genes are TRBV7-9 and TRBJ1-1; D ambiguous. The sequencing input was central memory CD4+ T cells from blood. DNA for the CDR3: TGTGCCAGCAGCCCACGTAGATCCCAACCAAATACCCTGAACACTGAAGCTTTCTTT. It yields the protein CASSPRRSQPNTLNTEAFF.